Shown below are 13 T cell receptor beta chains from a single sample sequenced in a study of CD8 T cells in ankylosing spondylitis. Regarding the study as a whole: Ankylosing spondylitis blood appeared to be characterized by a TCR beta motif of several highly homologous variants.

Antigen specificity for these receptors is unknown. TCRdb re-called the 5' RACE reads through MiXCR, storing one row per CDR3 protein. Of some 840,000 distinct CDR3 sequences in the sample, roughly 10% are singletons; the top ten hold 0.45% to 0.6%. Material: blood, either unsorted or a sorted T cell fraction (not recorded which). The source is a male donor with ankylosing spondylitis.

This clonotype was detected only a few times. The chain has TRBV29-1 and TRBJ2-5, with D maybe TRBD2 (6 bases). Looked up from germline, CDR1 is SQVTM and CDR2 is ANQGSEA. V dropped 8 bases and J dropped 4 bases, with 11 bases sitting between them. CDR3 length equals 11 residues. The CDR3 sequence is CSIGGRETQYF. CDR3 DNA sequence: TGCAGCATTGGGGGGAGAGAGACCCAGTACTTC.

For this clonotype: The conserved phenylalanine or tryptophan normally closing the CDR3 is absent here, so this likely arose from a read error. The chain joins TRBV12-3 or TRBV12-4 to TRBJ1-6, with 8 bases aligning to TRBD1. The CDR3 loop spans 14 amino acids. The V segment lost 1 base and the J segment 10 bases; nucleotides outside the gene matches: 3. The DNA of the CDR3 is TGTGCCAGCAGTTTAGATCCAGGGGGCTCACCCCTCCACCTT. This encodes CASSLDPGGSPLHL.

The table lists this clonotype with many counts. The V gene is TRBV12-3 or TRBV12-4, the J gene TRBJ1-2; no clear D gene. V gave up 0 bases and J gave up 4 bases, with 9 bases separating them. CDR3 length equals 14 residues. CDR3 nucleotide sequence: TGTGCCAGCAGTTTAGCGGCAGTGTCCTATGGCTACACCTTC. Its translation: CASSLAAVSYGYTF.

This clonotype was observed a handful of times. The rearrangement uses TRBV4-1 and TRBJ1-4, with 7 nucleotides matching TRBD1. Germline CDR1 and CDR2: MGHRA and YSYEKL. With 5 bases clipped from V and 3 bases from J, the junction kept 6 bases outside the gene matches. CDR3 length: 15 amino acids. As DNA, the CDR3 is TGCGCCAGCAGCGGACAGGCTTGGGCTAATGAAAAACTGTTTTTT. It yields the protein CASSGQAWANEKLFF.

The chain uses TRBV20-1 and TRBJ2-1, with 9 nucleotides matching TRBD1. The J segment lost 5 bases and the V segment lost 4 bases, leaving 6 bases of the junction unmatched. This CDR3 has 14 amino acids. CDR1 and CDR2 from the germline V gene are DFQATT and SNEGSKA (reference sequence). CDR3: CSATGQGEDNEQFF. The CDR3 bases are TGCAGTGCTACGGGACAGGGTGAGGACAATGAGCAGTTCTTC.

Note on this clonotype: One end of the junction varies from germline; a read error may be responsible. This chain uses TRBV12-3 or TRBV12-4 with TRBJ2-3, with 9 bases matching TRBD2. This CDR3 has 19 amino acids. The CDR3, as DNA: TGTGCCATCAGTCTCACGGGGCTAGCGGGGAGCGGGAGGACAGATACGCAGTATTTT. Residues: CAISLTGLAGSGRTDTQYF.

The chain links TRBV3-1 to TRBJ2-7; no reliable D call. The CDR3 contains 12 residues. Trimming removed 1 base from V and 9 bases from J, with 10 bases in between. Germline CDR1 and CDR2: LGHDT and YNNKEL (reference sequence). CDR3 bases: TGTGCCAGCAGCCAAGGAGATTCTGTGCAGTACTTC. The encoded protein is CASSQGDSVQYF.

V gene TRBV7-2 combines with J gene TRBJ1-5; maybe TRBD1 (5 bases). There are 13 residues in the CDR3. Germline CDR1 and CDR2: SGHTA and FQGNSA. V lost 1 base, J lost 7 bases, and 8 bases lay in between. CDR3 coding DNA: TGTGCCAGCAGCTTAGGAGGGACCCAGCCCCAGCATTTT. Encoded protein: CASSLGGTQPQHF.

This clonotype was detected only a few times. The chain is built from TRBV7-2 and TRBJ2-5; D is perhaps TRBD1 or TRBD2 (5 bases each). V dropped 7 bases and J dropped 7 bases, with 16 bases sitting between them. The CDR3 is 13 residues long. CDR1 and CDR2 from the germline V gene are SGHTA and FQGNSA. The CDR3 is CASTPGQVATQYF. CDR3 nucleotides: TGTGCCAGCACCCCGGGGCAGGTGGCGACCCAGTACTTC.

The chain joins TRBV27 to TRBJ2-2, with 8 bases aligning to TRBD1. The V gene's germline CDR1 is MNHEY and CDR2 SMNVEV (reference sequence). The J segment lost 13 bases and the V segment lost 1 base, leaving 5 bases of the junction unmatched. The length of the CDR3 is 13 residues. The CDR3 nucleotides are TGTGCCAGCAGTTTATTGACAGGGGTCGGGCTGTTTTTT. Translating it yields CASSLLTGVGLFF.

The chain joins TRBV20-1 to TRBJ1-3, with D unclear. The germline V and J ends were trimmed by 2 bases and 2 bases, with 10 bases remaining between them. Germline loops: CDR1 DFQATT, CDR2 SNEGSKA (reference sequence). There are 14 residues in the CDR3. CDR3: CSARRGSAGNTIYF. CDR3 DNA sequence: TGCAGTGCTAGACGCGGGTCGGCTGGAAACACCATATATTTT.

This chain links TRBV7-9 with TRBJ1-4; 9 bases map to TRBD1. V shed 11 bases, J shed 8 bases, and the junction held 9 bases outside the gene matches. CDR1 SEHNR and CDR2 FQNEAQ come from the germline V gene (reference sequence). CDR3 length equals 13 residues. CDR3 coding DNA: TGTGCCGGCGGGACAGGGACGGGCGAAAAACTGTTTTTT. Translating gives CAGGTGTGEKLFF.

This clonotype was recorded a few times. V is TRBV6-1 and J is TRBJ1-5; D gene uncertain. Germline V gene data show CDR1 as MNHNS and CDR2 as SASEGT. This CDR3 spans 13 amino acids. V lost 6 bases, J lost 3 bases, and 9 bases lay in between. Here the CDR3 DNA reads TGTGCCAGCAGCGGACGGAACAATCAGCCCCAGCATTTT. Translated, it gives CASSGRNNQPQHF.